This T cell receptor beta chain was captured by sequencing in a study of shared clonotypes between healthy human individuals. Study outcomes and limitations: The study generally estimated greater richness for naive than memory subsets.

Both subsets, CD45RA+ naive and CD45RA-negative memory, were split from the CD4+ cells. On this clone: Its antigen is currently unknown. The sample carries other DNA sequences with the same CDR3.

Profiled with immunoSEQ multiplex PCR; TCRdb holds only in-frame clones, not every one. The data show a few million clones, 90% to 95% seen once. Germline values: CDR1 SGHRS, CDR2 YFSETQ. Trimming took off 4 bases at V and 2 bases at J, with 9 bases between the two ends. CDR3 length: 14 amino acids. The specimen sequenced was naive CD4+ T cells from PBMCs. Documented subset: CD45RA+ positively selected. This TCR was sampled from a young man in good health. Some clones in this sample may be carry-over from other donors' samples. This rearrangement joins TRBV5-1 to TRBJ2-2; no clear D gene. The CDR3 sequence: CASSPATNTGELFF. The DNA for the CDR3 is TGCGCCAGCAGCCCGGCGACTAACACCGGGGAGCTGTTTTTT. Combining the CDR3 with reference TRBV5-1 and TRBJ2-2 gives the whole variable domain KAGVTQTPRYLIKTRGQQVTLSCSPISGHRSVSWYQQTPGQGLQFLFEYFSETQRNKGNFPGRFSGRQFSNSRSEMNVSTLELGDSALYLCASSPATNTGELFFGEGSRLTVL.